This TCR beta chain derives from a study of shared clonotypes between healthy human individuals. On the study more broadly: Per donor, three plates held CD4 naive cells, three held CD4 memory, two held CD8 naive and one held CD8 memory. Findings and caveats of the study: The study found about 5% of naive CD4 clonotypes shared across a handful of donors.

In the naive CD8 group, cells lacked CD45RO and were positively selected for CCR7, so terminally differentiated effector memory CD45RA+ cells were left out. Donors comprised only Caucasian adults living in Nashville, Tennessee. Profiled with immunoSEQ multiplex PCR; TCRdb holds only in-frame clones, not every one. Here the sample spans around 2,000,000 clones, less than 95% being singletons. The CDR3 loop spans 15 amino acids. Trimming took 4 bases from V and 6 from J, leaving 18 bases between them. Looked up from germline, CDR1 is SGHTA and CDR2 is FQGTGA. As regards this clone: Its matching antigen is unknown.

The receptor was isolated from a man younger than 30 in good health. The material sequenced was naive CD8+ T cells sorted from blood. This chain connects TRBV7-3 to TRBJ1-1; a weak D match, TRBD1 (5 bases). CDR3 sequence (DNA): TGTGCCAGCAGCTCTGTCCCCAGGGTACCTGCTGAAGCTTTCTTT. Translated, it gives CASSSVPRVPAEAFF.